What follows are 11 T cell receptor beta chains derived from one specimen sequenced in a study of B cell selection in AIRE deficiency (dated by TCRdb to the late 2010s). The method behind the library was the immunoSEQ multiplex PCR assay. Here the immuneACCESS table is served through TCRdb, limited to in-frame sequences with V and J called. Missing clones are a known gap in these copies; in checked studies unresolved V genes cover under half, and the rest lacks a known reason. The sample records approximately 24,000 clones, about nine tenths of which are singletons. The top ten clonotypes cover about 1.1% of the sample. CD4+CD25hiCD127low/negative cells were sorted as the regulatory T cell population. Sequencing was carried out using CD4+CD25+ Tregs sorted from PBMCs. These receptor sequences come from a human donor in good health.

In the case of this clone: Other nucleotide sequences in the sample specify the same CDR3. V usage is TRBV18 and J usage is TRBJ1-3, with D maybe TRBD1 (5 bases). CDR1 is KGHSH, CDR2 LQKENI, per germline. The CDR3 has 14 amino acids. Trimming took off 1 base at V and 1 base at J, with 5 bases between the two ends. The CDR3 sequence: CASSPQGSGNTIYF. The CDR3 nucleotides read TGTGCCAGCTCACCACAGGGGTCTGGAAACACCATATATTTT. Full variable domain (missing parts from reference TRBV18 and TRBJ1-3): NAGVMQNPRHLVRRRGQEARLRCSPMKGHSHVYWYRQLPEEGLKFMVYLQKENIIDESGMPKERFSAEFPKEGPSILRIQQVVRGDSAAYFCASSPQGSGNTIYFGEGSWLTVV.

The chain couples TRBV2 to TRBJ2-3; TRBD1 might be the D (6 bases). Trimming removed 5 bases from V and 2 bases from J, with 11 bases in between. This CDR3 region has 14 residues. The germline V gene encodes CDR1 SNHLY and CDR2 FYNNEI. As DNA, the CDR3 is TGTGCCAGCAGTAACAGGGCTCACACAGATACGCAGTATTTT. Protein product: CASSNRAHTDTQYF.

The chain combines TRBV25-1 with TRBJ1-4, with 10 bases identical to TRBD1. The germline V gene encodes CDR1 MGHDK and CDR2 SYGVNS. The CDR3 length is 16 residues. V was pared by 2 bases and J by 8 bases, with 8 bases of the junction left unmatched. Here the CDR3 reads CASSEPMTGGREKLFF. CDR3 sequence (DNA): TGTGCCAGCAGTGAACCAATGACAGGGGGCCGGGAAAAACTGTTTTTT.

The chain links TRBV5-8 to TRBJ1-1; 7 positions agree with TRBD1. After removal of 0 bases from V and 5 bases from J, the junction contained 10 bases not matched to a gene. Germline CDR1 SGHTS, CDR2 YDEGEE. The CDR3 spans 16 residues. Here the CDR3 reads CASSLASFSGGTEAFF. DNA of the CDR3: TGTGCCAGCAGCTTGGCGAGTTTCTCAGGGGGTACTGAAGCTTTCTTT. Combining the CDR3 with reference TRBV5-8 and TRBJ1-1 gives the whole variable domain EAGVTQSPTHLIKTRGQQATLRCSPISGHTSVYWYQQALGLGLQFLLWYDEGEERNRGNFPPRFSGRQFPNYSSELNVNALELEDSALYLCASSLASFSGGTEAFFGQGTRLTVV.

The CDR3 protein is CASSLRPGLAGLKETQYF. DNA of the CDR3: TGTGCCAGCAGCTTACGACCAGGACTAGCGGGGTTAAAAGAGACCCAGTACTTC. This rearrangement joins TRBV7-2 to TRBJ2-5; 12 nucleotides line up with TRBD2. The CDR3 totals 18 residues. Germline trimming cut 2 bases from V and 3 bases from J; bases unmatched to any gene: 10. Germline V gene sequence: CDR1 SGHTA, CDR2 FQGNSA.

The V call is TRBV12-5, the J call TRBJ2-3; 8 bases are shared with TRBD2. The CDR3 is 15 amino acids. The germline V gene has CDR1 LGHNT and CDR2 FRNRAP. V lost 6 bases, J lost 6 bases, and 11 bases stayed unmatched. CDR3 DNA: TGTGCTAGTGGCCTTAGCGGGGCCATAGTGGATACGCAGTATTTT. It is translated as CASGLSGAIVDTQYF.

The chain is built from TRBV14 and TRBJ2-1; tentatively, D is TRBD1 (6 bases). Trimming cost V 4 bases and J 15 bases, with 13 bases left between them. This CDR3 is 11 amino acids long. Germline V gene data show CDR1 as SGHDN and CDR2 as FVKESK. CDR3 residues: CASSLPGHLFF. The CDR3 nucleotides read TGTGCCAGCAGCCTTCCGGGACACCTGTTCTTC. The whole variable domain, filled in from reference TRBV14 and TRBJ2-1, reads EAGVTQFPSHSVIEKGQTVTLRCDPISGHDNLYWYRRVMGKEIKFLLHFVKESKQDESGMPNNRFLAERTGGTYSTLKVQPAELEDSGVYFCASSLPGHLFFGPGTRLTVL.

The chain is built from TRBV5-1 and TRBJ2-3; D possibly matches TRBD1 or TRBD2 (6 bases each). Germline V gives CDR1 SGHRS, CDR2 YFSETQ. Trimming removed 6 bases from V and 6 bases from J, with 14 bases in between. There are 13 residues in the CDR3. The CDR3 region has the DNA TGCGCCAGCAAGGGGGGTGAGAAGGATACGCAGTATTTT. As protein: CASKGGEKDTQYF.

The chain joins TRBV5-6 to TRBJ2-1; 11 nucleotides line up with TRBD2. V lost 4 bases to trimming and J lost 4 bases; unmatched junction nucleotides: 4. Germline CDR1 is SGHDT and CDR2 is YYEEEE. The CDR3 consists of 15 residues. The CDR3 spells CASSDGTSGYNEQFF. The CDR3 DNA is TGTGCCAGCAGCGACGGGACTAGCGGATACAATGAGCAGTTCTTC.

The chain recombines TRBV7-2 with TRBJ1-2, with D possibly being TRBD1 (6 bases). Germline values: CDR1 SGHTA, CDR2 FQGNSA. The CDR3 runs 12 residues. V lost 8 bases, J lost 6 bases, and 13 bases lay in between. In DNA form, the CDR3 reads TGTGCCAGCCGACCGGGGGCTGATGGCTACACCTTC. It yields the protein CASRPGADGYTF.

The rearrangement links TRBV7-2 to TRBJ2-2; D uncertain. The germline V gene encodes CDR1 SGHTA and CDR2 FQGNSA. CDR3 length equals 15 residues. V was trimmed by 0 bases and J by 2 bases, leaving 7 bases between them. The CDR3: CASSLAIGNTGELFF. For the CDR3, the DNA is TGTGCCAGCAGCTTAGCGATAGGAAACACCGGGGAGCTGTTTTTT.